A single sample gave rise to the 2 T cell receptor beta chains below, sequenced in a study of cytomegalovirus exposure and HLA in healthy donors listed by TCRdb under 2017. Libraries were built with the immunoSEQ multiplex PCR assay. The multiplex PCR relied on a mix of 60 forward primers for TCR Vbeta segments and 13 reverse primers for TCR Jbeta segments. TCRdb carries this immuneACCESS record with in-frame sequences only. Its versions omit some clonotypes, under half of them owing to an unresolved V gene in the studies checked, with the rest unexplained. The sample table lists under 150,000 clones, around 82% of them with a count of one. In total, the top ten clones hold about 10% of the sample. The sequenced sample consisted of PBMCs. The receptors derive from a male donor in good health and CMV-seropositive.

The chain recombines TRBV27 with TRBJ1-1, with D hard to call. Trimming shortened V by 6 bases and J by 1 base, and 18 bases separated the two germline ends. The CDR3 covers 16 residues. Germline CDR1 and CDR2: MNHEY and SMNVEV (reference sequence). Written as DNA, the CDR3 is TGTGCCAGCAGCCGAGGGCCTTACCCGCAGAACACTGAAGCTTTCTTT. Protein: CASSRGPYPQNTEAFF.

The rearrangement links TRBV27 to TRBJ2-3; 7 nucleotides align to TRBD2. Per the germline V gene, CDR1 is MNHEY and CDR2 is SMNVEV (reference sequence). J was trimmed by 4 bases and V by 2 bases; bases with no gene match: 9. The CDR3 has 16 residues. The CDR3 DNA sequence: TGTGCCAGCAGTTTAAGTCCAGGACTAGTTTCAGATACGCAGTATTTT. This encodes CASSLSPGLVSDTQYF.